Below, 9 T cell receptor beta chains from the same sample are listed, as sequenced in a study of blood T cell repertoires in COVID-19. Clones were sequenced by immunoSEQ multiplex PCR, and TCRdb holds only the in-frame ones, with some missing. The sample contains 120,000 to 150,000 clones, around nine tenths of which appear only once. Input material: peripheral blood. All receptors come from a woman in her thirties or forties with acute or convalescent COVID-19.

The chain couples TRBV5-1 to TRBJ1-1, with a weak D call TRBD1 (5 bases). Germline assignment: CDR1 SGHRS and CDR2 YFSETQ. Trimming left V 1 base short and J 1 base short, with 8 bases between. The CDR3 has 14 residues. CDR3 region: CASSLNQGNTEAFF. In DNA form, the CDR3 reads TGCGCCAGCAGCTTGAATCAGGGGAACACTGAAGCTTTCTTT. Filled out from reference TRBV5-1 and TRBJ1-1, the complete variable domain reads KAGVTQTPRYLIKTRGQQVTLSCSPISGHRSVSWYQQTPGQGLQFLFEYFSETQRNKGNFPGRFSGRQFSNSRSEMNVSTLELGDSALYLCASSLNQGNTEAFFGQGTRLTVV.

The chain recombines TRBV24-1 with TRBJ2-2; TRBD2 might be the D (6 bases). Trimming stripped 0 bases from V and 7 bases from J, with 14 bases between. Looked up from germline, CDR1 is KGHDR and CDR2 is SFDVKD. This CDR3 contains 16 residues. This chain's CDR3 is CATSDLRRTGGGELFF. The CDR3 DNA follows: TGTGCCACCAGTGATTTGCGAAGGACCGGGGGCGGGGAGCTGTTTTTT.

The chain combines TRBV27 with TRBJ1-4, with 7 bases lining up with TRBD1. The CDR3 contains 14 residues. The germline V gene encodes CDR1 MNHEY and CDR2 SMNVEV (reference sequence). With V trimmed by 7 bases and J by 5 bases, 7 bases remained unmatched. The CDR3 is CASTSDRENEKLFF. CDR3 DNA sequence: TGTGCCAGCACTTCCGACAGGGAAAATGAAAAACTGTTTTTT.

The V gene is TRBV5-1, the J gene TRBJ1-1, with TRBD1 identical over 7 bases. Germline CDR1 SGHRS, CDR2 YFSETQ. The CDR3 contains 15 residues. V gave up 2 bases and J gave up 5 bases; unmatched junction bases: 9. For the CDR3, the DNA is TGCGCCAGCAGCTTCTCGACAGGGTTTGGTACTGAAGCTTTCTTT. This gives the protein CASSFSTGFGTEAFF.

This sequence joins TRBV9 and TRBJ1-1; D possibly corresponds to TRBD1 (5 bases). Trimming pared 0 bases from V and 1 base from J, leaving 7 bases between. This CDR3 has 14 amino acids. CDR1 and CDR2 (germline): SGDLS, YYNGEE. The CDR3 nucleotides are TGTGCCAGCAGCGTAGTAGACAGGAACACTGAAGCTTTCTTT. It codes for CASSVVDRNTEAFF.

This clone has just a few counts. The V and J genes are TRBV5-8 and TRBJ2-1, with a tentative D call TRBD2 (5 bases). Germline assignment: CDR1 SGHTS and CDR2 YDEGEE. This CDR3 is built from 12 residues. V was clipped by 4 bases and J by 7 bases, with 9 bases between them. The CDR3 region is CASSPDSNEQFF. The CDR3 region has the DNA TGTGCCAGCAGCCCGGACTCAAATGAGCAGTTCTTC.

The CDR3 DNA reads TGTGCCATCAACTCCGGGGGACAGGGGGCTAGTGGCTACACCTTC. Translation gives CAINSGGQGASGYTF. J is TRBJ1-2 and V is TRBV10-3, with 12 positions matching TRBD1. The junction had 10 bases not matched to a gene; V was cut back by 7 bases and J by 7 bases. The CDR3 runs to 15 residues. Looked up from germline, CDR1 is ENHRY and CDR2 is SYGVKD.

This clone has only one observation. The chain has TRBV14 and TRBJ1-2; maybe TRBD1 (5 bases). The V gene's germline CDR1 is SGHDN and CDR2 FVKESK. V was pared by 1 base and J by 8 bases, with 20 bases between. The CDR3 contains 16 residues. In DNA form, the CDR3 reads TGTGCCAGCAGCCAAGGTTACAGGACCTTCCCATCAGGCTACACCTTC. This sequence encodes CASSQGYRTFPSGYTF.

The V and J genes are TRBV2 and TRBJ2-5, with TRBD2 matching over 10 bases. The CDR3 covers 18 residues. The V gene's germline CDR1 is SNHLY and CDR2 FYNNEI. Losses at the gene ends were 11 bases for V and 2 bases for J; bases not matched to a gene: 20. The CDR3 sequence: CAQHEGLAGALVQETQYF. The CDR3 DNA follows: TGTGCCCAGCACGAAGGGCTAGCGGGAGCCTTAGTACAAGAGACCCAGTACTTC.